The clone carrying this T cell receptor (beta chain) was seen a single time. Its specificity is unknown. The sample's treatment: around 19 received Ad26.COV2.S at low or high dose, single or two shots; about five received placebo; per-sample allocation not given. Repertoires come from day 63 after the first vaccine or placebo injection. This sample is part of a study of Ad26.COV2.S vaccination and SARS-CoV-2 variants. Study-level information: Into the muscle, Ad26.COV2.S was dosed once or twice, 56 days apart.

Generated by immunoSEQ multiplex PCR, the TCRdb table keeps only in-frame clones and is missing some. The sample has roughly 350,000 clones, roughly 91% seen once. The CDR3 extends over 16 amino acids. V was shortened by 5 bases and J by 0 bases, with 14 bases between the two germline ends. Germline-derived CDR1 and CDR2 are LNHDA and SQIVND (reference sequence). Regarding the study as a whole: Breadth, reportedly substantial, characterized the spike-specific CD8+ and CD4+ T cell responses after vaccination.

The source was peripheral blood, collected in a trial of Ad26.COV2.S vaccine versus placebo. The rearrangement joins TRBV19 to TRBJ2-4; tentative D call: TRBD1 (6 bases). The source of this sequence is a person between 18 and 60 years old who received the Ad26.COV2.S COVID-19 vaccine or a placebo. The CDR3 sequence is CASSLGAQLAKNIQYF. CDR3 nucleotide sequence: TGTGCCAGTAGTTTGGGGGCTCAACTAGCCAAAAACATTCAGTACTTC.